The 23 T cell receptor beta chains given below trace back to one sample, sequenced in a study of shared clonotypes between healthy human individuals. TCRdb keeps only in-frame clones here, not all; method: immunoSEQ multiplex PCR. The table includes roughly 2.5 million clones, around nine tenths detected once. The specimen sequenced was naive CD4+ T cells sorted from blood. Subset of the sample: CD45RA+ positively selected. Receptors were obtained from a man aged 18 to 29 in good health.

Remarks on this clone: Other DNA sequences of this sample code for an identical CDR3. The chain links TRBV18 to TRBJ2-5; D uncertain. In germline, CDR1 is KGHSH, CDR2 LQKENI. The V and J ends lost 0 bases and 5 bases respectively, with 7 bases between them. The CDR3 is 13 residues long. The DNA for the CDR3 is TGTGCCAGCTCACCACCGCCGGCGGAGACCCAGTACTTC. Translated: CASSPPPAETQYF.

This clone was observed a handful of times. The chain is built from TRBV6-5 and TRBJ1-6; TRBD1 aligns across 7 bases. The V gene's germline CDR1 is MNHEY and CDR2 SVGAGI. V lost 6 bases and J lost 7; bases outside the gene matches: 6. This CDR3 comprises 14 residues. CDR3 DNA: TGTGCCAGCAGGGCACCGGGACAGAATTCACCCCTCCACTTT. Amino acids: CASRAPGQNSPLHF.

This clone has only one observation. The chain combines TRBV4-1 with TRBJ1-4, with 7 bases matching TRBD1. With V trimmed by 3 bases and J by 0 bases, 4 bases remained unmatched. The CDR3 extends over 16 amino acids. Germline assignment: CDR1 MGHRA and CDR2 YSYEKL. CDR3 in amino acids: CASSQGQLATNEKLFF. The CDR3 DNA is TGCGCCAGCAGCCAGGGACAGCTAGCAACTAATGAAAAACTGTTTTTT.

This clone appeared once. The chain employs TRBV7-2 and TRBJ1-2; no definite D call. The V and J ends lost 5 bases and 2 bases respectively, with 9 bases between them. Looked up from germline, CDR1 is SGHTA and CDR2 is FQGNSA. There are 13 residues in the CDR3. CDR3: CASSPRVNYGYTF. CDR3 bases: TGTGCCAGCAGCCCACGTGTGAACTATGGCTACACCTTC.

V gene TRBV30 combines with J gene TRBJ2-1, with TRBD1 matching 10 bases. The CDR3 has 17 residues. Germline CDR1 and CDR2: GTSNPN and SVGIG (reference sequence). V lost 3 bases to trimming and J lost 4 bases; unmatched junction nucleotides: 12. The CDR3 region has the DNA TGTGCCTGGAGCCGAGGAAGGACAGGGGGTTCTTACAATGAGCAGTTCTTC. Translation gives CAWSRGRTGGSYNEQFF.

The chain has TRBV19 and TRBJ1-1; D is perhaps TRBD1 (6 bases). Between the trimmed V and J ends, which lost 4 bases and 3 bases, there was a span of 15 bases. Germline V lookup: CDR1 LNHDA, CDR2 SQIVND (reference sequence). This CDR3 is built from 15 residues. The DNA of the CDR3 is TGTGCCAGTAGTACCCGGGGAGGGGGATACACTGAAGCTTTCTTT. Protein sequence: CASSTRGGGYTEAFF. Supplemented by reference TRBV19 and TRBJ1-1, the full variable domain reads DGGITQSPKYLFRKEGQNVTLSCEQNLNHDAMYWYRQDPGQGLRLIYYSQIVNDFQKGDIAEGYSVSREKKESFPLTVTSAQKNPTAFYLCASSTRGGGYTEAFFGQGTRLTVV.

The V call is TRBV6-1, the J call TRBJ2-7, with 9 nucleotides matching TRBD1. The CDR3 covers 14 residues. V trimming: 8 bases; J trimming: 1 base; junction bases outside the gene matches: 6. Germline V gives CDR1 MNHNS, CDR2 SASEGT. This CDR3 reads CASVEDRGSYEQYF. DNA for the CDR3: TGTGCCAGCGTCGAGGACAGGGGTTCCTACGAGCAGTACTTC.

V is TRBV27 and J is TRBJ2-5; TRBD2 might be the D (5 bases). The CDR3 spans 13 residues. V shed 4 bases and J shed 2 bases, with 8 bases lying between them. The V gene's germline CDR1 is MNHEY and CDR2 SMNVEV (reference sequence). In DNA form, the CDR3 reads TGTGCCAGCAGTTCTAGCTATCAAGAGACCCAGTACTTC. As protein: CASSSSYQETQYF.

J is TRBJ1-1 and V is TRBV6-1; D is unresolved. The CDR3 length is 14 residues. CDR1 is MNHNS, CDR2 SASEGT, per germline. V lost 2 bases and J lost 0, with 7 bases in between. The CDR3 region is CASSEKWVNTEAFF. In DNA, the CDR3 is TGTGCCAGCAGTGAAAAGTGGGTGAACACTGAAGCTTTCTTT.

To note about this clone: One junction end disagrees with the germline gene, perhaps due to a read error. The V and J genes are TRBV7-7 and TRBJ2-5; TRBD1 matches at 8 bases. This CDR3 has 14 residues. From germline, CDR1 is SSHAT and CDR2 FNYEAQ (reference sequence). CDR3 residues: CASSHQGAGETQYF. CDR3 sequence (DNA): TGTGCTAGCAGCCATCAGGGGGCTGGGGAGACCCAGTACTTC. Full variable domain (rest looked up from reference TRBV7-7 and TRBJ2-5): GAGVSQSPRYKVTKRGQDVTLRCDPISSHATLYWYQQALGQGPEFLTYFNYEAQPDKSGLPSDRFSAERPEGSISTLTIQRTEQRDSAMYRCASSHQGAGETQYFGPGTRLLVL.

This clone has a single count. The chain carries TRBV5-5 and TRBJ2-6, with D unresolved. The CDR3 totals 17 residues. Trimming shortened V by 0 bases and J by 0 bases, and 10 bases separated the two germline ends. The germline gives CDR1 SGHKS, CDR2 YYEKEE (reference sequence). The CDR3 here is CASSLAVGYSGANVLTF. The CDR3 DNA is TGTGCCAGCAGCTTGGCCGTCGGGTACTCTGGGGCCAACGTCCTGACTTTC. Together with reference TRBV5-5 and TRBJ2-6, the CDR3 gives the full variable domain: DAGVTQSPTHLIKTRGQQVTLRCSPISGHKSVSWYQQVLGQGPQFIFQYYEKEERGRGNFPDRFSARQFPNYSSELNVNALLLGDSALYLCASSLAVGYSGANVLTFGAGSRLTVL.

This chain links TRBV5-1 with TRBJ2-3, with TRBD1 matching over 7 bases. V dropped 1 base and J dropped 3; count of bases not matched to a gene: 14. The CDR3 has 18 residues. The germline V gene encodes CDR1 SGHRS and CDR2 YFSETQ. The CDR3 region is CASSLPRRQGSRTDTQYF. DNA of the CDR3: TGCGCCAGCAGCTTGCCGAGAAGACAGGGTAGTAGGACAGATACGCAGTATTTT.

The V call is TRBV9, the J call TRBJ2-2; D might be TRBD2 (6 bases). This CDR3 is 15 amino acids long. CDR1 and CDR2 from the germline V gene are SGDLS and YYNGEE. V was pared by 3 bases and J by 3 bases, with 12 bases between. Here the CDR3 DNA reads TGTGCCAGCAGCGCCTCCGGGGGAGACACCGGGGAGCTGTTTTTT. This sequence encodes CASSASGGDTGELFF.

The CDR3 here is CASSQVGGGVGGEKLFF. CDR3 nucleotides: TGCGCCAGCAGCCAAGTCGGAGGGGGCGTAGGTGGGGAAAAACTGTTTTTT. The rearrangement links TRBV4-3 to TRBJ1-4; 7 bases line up with TRBD1. The CDR3 covers 17 residues. Germline CDR1 reads LGHNA; CDR2 reads YSLEER. Losses at the gene ends were 1 base for V and 8 bases for J; bases not matched to a gene: 13.

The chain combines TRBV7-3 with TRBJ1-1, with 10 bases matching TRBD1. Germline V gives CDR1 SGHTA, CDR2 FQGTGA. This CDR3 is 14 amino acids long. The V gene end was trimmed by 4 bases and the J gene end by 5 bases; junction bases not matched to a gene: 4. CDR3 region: CASSSGTGETEAFF. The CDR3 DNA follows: TGTGCCAGCAGCTCCGGGACAGGGGAAACTGAAGCTTTCTTT.

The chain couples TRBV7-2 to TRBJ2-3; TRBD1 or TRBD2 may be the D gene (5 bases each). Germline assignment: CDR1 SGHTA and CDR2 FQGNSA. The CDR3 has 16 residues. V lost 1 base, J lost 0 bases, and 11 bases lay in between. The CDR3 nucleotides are TGTGCCAGCAGCTTAGAAGGGGACGCGAGCACAGATACGCAGTATTTT. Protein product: CASSLEGDASTDTQYF.

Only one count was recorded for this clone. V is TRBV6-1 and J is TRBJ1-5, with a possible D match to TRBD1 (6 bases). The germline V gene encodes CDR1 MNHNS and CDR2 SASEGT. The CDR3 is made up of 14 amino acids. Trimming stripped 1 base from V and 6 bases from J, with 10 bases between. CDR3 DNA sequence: TGTGCCAGCAGTGAAGTGGCAGGGGCTCAGCCCCAGCATTTT. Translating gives CASSEVAGAQPQHF.

The CDR3 sequence: CSAQIGRPGELFF. As DNA, the CDR3 is TGCAGCGCCCAAATCGGACGTCCCGGGGAGCTGTTTTTT. The rearrangement joins TRBV29-1 to TRBJ2-2; unclear D gene. CDR3 length: 13 amino acids. Per the germline V gene, CDR1 is SQVTM and CDR2 is ANQGSEA. The V end was cut by 7 bases, the J end by 6 bases, with 15 bases between.

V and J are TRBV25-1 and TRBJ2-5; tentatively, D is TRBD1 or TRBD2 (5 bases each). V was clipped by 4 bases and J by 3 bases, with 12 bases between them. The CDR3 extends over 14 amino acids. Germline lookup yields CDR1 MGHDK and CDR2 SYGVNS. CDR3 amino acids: CASSGKGSKETQYF. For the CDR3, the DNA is TGTGCCAGCAGTGGTAAGGGGAGTAAAGAGACCCAGTACTTC.

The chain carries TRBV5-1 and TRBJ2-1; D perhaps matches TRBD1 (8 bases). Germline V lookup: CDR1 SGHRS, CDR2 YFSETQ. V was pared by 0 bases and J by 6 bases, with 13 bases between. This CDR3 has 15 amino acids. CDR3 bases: TGCGCCAGCAGCTTGGAACAGGGGGGGCCCAATGAGCAGTTCTTC. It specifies CASSLEQGGPNEQFF. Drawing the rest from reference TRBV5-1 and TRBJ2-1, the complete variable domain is KAGVTQTPRYLIKTRGQQVTLSCSPISGHRSVSWYQQTPGQGLQFLFEYFSETQRNKGNFPGRFSGRQFSNSRSEMNVSTLELGDSALYLCASSLEQGGPNEQFFGPGTRLTVL.

DNA of the CDR3: TGTGCCAGCTCACCTCCCGCGTCCCTGGTGGACGAGCAGTACTTC. Amino acids: CASSPPASLVDEQYF. This chain links TRBV18 with TRBJ2-7, with D uncertain. The CDR3 has 15 residues. Germline loops: CDR1 KGHSH, CDR2 LQKENI. V lost 3 bases and J lost 5, with 17 bases in between.

CDR3 sequence (DNA): TGTGCCAGCAGCTCTCGGGACAGGGGTCCATACAATGAGCAGTTCTTC. Residues: CASSSRDRGPYNEQFF. This rearrangement joins TRBV5-4 to TRBJ2-1, with 10 positions matching TRBD1. Germline V gene sequence: CDR1 SGHNT, CDR2 YYREEE (reference sequence). Losses at the gene ends were 3 bases for V and 4 bases for J; bases not matched to a gene: 7. CDR3 size: 16 residues.

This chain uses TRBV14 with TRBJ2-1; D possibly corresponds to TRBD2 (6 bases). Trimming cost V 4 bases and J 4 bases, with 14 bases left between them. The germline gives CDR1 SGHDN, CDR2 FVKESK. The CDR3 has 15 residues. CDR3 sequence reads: CASSPPGTHYNEQFF. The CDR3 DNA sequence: TGTGCCAGCAGCCCGCCCGGGACTCATTACAATGAGCAGTTCTTC. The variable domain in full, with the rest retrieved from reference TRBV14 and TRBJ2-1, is EAGVTQFPSHSVIEKGQTVTLRCDPISGHDNLYWYRRVMGKEIKFLLHFVKESKQDESGMPNNRFLAERTGGTYSTLKVQPAELEDSGVYFCASSPPGTHYNEQFFGPGTRLTVL.